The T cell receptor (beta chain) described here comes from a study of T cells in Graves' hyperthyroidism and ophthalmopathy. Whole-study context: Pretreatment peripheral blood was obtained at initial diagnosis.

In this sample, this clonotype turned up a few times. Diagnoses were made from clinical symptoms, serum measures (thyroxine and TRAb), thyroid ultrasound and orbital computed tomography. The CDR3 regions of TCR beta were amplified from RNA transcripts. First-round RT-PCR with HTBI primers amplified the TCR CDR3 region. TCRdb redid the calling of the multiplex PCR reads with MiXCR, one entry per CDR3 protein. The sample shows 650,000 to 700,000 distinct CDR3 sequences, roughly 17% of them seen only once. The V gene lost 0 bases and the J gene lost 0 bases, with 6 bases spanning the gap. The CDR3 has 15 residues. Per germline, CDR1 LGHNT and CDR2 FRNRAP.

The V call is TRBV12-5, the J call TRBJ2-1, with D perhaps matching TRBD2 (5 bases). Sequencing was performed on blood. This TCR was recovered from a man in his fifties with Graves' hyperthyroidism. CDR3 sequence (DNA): TGTGCTAGTGGTTTGGTAGGGAGCTCCTACAATGAGCAGTTCTTC. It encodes CASGLVGSSYNEQFF.